This T cell receptor beta chain is from a study of OX40 agonist ivuxolimab in advanced cancers. Notes on the research overall: Ivuxolimab was a fully human IgG2 agonistic monoclonal antibody targeting the costimulatory receptor OX40 (CD134). Partial responses occurred in three dose-escalation patients, of whom one had hepatocellular carcinoma and two had cutaneous melanoma. Intravenous ivuxolimab was administered to patients every 2 weeks at six dose levels: 0.01, 0.1, 0.3, 1.5, 3 and 10 mg/kg. Of the 50 to 55 patients in dose escalation, around 20 had hepatocellular carcinoma, some 15 had melanoma, 9 had renal cell carcinoma and 9 had head and neck cancer. The purpose of peripheral TCRbeta sequencing was to test whether ivuxolimab changed TCR sequence diversity and led to clonal T-cell expansion. A male proportion of 70% to 90% and a mean age of approximately 61 years, ranging from 23 to 79, were recorded for the dose-escalation cohort. Patients were allowed to have had prior anti-PD-1, anti-PD-L1 or anti-CTLA-4 therapy, and approximately 40% of the dose-escalation patients had been treated with checkpoint inhibitors. The paper reports the monotherapy dose-escalation portion (N of about 47 patients) of the phase I ivuxolimab trial. Study-level results and caveats: After ivuxolimab, expanded clones were on average more numerous among CD8+ T cells than among CD4+ T cells. Partial responders in the 0.1-3.0 mg/kg groups had among the lowest normalized peripheral clonal expansion, especially among CD8+ T cells. Clonal expansion of both CD4+ and CD8+ blood T cells was observed from baseline to week 6 at doses 0.1 to 3.0 mg/kg. The antigen specificity of the clonally expanded peripheral T cells was not determined. Low levels of normalized T-cell clonal expansion were also seen in some patients who did not respond.

Patients with autoimmune disease history or receiving systemic immunosuppression were excluded from the trial. Peripheral blood for TCR sequencing was drawn from every dose cohort at baseline, at cycle 4 day 1 and at cycle 7 day 1. The samples were drawn from a first-in-human, open-label, multicenter phase I dose-escalation trial of ivuxolimab. Adults with locally advanced or metastatic melanoma, renal cell carcinoma, hepatocellular carcinoma or head and neck squamous cell carcinoma were enrolled in the trial. Before TCR sequencing, CD4+ T cells and CD8+ T cells were sorted from peripheral blood as separate populations. V and J are truncated by 5 bases and 8 bases respectively, leaving an intervening sequence of 24 bases. The CDR3 spans 16 residues, from the cysteine through the phenylalanine. The entry retains the CDR3 DNA only, 48 bases that are in frame from base 1. CDR1 and CDR2 (MDHEN, SYDVKM) derive from the germline V gene.

As regards this clone: Its antigen specificity is not known. Base qualities are not provided; no much larger clone lies one nucleotide away.

To sequence the TCRbeta CDR3 region, genomic DNA was isolated from the sorted cells. The immunoSEQ Assay was used to sequence the TCRbeta CDR3 regions. Not all clones reach the TCRdb copy of this immuneACCESS table, which keeps in-frame sequences only. Checked studies attribute under half of the gap to unresolved V genes and leave the rest unexplained. Across this sample there are 41,000 or so clones, with over 75% seen only once. Roughly 3.9% of the sample comes from the top ten. Source: CD4+ or CD8+ T cells sorted from blood, taken in a trial of the OX40 agonist ivuxolimab. The source of this sequence is an adult with an advanced solid tumor such as melanoma, head and neck, liver or kidney cancer. Recombination connected TRBV28 to TRBJ1-2; the D segment could be TRBD1, given 6 matching bases. CDR3 sequence: CASSPPRGAPYEGYTF. The bases are TGTGCCAGCAGTCCACCTCGGGGGGCCCCTTATGAGGGCTACACCTTC.